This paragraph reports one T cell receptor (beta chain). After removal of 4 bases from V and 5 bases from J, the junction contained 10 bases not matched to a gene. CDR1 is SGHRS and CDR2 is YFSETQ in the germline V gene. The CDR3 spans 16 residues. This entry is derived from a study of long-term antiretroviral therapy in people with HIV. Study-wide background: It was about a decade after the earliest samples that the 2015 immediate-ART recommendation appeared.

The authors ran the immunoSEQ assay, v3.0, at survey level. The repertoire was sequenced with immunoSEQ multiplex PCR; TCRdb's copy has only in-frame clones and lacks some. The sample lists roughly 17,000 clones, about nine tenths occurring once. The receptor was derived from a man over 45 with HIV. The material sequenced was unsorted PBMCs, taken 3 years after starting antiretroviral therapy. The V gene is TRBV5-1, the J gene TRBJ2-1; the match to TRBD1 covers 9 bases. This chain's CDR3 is CASSPPTGGPNNEQFF. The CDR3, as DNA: TGCGCCAGCAGCCCCCCGACAGGGGGTCCTAACAATGAGCAGTTCTTC.